The 7 T cell receptor beta chains reported below all come from one sample, sequenced in a study of T cells after yellow fever vaccination. In TCRdb, the 5' RACE reads were re-called with MiXCR into one record per CDR3 protein. This table holds 250,000 to 400,000 distinct CDR3 sequences, about 4% found once. Material: PBMCs, obtained 5 days after the yellow fever booster vaccination. The receptors were gathered from a man younger than 35 who received the YFV17D yellow fever vaccine.

The table lists this clonotype with many counts. The chain joins TRBV27 to TRBJ2-2; 9 positions match TRBD1. J gave up 1 base and V 9 bases, and 3 bases lay outside the gene matches. This CDR3 is 14 amino acids long. The germline gives CDR1 MNHEY, CDR2 SMNVEV (reference sequence). This CDR3 reads CASKTGGNTGELFF. The CDR3 DNA is TGTGCCAGTAAGACAGGGGGGAACACCGGGGAGCTGTTTTTT.

The sample holds a few counts of this clonotype. The rearrangement links TRBV5-1 to TRBJ2-3; a possible D gene is TRBD2 (7 bases). In germline, CDR1 is SGHRS, CDR2 YFSETQ. Trimming left V 0 bases short and J 0 bases short, with 17 bases between. This CDR3 contains 18 residues. Here the CDR3 DNA reads TGCGCCAGCAGCTTGGTGGGGGGGGCCGGCGCTAGCACAGATACGCAGTATTTT. Translation: CASSLVGGAGASTDTQYF.

The chain couples TRBV7-2 to TRBJ2-2; TRBD1 matches at 8 bases. With V trimmed by 5 bases and J by 7 bases, 9 bases remained unmatched. The CDR3 has 15 residues. From germline, CDR1 is SGHTA and CDR2 FQGNSA. CDR3 sequence (DNA): TGTGCCAGCAGCCGCCCCCGGACAGGGTTCGGGGAGCTGTTTTTT. It yields the protein CASSRPRTGFGELFF.

This clonotype was observed a handful of times. The chain recombines TRBV6-6 with TRBJ2-7; a possible D gene is TRBD2 (5 bases). This CDR3 contains 12 residues. With 6 bases removed from V and 2 bases from J, the gap between germline ends came to 8 bases. CDR1 MNHNY and CDR2 SVGAGI come from the germline V gene (reference sequence). The CDR3, as DNA: TGTGCCAGCAGCGGACTCCCCTACGAGCAGTACGTC. The encoded protein is CASSGLPYEQYV.

This clonotype was detected ten times or more. The chain links TRBV20-1 to TRBJ2-3; 12 bases match TRBD2. The CDR3 has 17 amino acids. Germline-derived CDR1 and CDR2 are DFQATT and SNEGSKA (reference sequence). J gave up 1 base and V 3 bases, and 8 bases lay outside the gene matches. The CDR3 spells CSARTSGGQGGTDTQYF. The CDR3 DNA follows: TGCAGTGCTAGGACTAGCGGGGGCCAAGGAGGCACAGATACGCAGTATTTT.

This clonotype was detected only a few times. The chain carries TRBV20-1 and TRBJ2-5; D is uncertain. Germline CDR1 reads DFQATT; CDR2 reads SNEGSKA (reference sequence). V shed 2 bases and J shed 5 bases, with 12 bases lying between them. The CDR3 length is 13 residues. CDR3 DNA sequence: TGCAGTGCTAGACTTCGGCCCACGGAGACCCAGTACTTC. Translated: CSARLRPTETQYF.

This clonotype has at least ten counts. This chain connects TRBV18 to TRBJ2-7; D unclear. This CDR3 region has 15 residues. The V end was cut by 4 bases, the J end by 2 bases, with 15 bases between. CDR1 and CDR2 from the germline V gene are KGHSH and LQKENI. Written as DNA, the CDR3 is TGTGCCAGCTCACTATCCTCGGCAGCACCCTACGAGCAGTACTTC. This translates into CASSLSSAAPYEQYF. Full variable domain (missing parts from reference TRBV18 and TRBJ2-7): NAGVMQNPRHLVRRRGQEARLRCSPMKGHSHVYWYRQLPEEGLKFMVYLQKENIIDESGMPKERFSAEFPKEGPSILRIQQVVRGDSAAYFCASSLSSAAPYEQYFGPGTRLTVT.